The entry that follows covers one T cell receptor beta chain sequence. Antigen specificity is unknown. In TCRdb, the 5' RACE reads were re-called with MiXCR into one record per CDR3 protein. Counted here are 550,000 to 700,000 distinct CDR3 sequences, approximately 21% occurring once; the ten biggest clones make up roughly 4.3%. V lost 3 bases, J lost 7 bases, and 15 bases stayed unmatched. This CDR3 region has 17 residues. Germline V gives CDR1 SGDLS, CDR2 YYNGEE. The data are from a study of identical twins. Study-level results: The models gave estimates that fell short of the out-of-frame TCR alpha sharing seen in monozygotic twins.

These data also formed part of another study, on T cells expressing NK-cell markers. This second study notes: Seropositivity for HCMV was found in seven of the eight sequenced donors, with one seronegative. For about six donors, the dominant NKG2C+ clonotypes made up roughly 1.0-8% of their CD8+ T cells.

The material sequenced was PBMCs. This receptor was identified in a woman younger than 35 in good health. V gene TRBV9 combines with J gene TRBJ2-1; 8 nucleotides agree with TRBD1. CDR3 loop: CASSGHPGQAGGNEQFF. The DNA for the CDR3 is TGTGCCAGCAGCGGCCACCCGGGACAGGCTGGCGGGAATGAGCAGTTCTTC. The complete variable domain, with remaining parts taken from reference TRBV9 and TRBJ2-1, reads DSGVTQTPKHLITATGQRVTLRCSPRSGDLSVYWYQQSLDQGLQFLIQYYNGEERAKGNILERFSAQQFPDLHSELNLSSLELGDSALYFCASSGHPGQAGGNEQFFGPGTRLTVL.